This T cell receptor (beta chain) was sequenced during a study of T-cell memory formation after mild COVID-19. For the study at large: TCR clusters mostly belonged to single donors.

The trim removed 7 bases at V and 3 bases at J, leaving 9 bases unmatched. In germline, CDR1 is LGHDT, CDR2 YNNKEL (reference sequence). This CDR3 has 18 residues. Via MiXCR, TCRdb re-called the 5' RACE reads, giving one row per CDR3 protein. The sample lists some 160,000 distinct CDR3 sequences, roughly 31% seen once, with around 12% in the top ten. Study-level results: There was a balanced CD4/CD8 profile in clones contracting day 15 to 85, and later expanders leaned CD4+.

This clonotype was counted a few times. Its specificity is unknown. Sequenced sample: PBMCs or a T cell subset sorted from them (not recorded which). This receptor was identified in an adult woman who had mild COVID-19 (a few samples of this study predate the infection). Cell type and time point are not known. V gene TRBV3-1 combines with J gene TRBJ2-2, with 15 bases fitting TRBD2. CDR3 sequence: CASTPTGLAGGHTGELFF. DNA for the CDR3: TGTGCCAGCACGCCCACCGGACTAGCGGGGGGGCACACCGGGGAGCTGTTTTTT.